This passage covers 17 T cell receptor beta chains from one sample sequenced in a study of OX40 agonist ivuxolimab in advanced cancers. The method was immunoSEQ multiplex PCR; TCRdb's version includes in-frame clones alone and lacks a portion of them. Here the sample spans 60,000 or so clones, roughly 89% being singletons. Here the sequenced sample was CD4+ or CD8+ T cells sorted from blood, taken in a trial of the OX40 agonist ivuxolimab. These receptors were obtained from an adult with an advanced solid tumor such as melanoma, head and neck, liver or kidney cancer.

The rearrangement uses TRBV5-1 and TRBJ2-3, with D hard to call. The CDR3 loop spans 11 amino acids. Germline V gene lookup returns CDR1 SGHRS and CDR2 YFSETQ. V was trimmed by 1 base and J by 3 bases, leaving 0 bases between them. The DNA of the CDR3 is TGCGCCAGCAGCTTGACAGATACGCAGTATTTT. Protein sequence: CASSLTDTQYF.

This clone came up once. The chain combines TRBV14 with TRBJ2-1; D gene ambiguous. V gave up 1 base and J gave up 7 bases, with 8 bases separating them. There are 13 residues in the CDR3. Germline CDR1 is SGHDN and CDR2 is FVKESK. Written as DNA, the CDR3 is TGTGCCAGCAGCCAAGTCGCCGTGAATGAGCAGTTCTTC. This codes for CASSQVAVNEQFF.

This clone has a single count. This chain uses TRBV10-1 with TRBJ1-2, with D tentatively TRBD1 (5 bases). The CDR3 runs to 15 residues. V shed 3 bases and J shed 5 bases, with 16 bases lying between them. CDR1 is WNHNN, CDR2 SYGVQD, per germline (reference sequence). Here the CDR3 reads CASSDGTGEIYGYTF. For the CDR3, the DNA is TGCGCCAGCAGTGACGGCACAGGTGAAATTTATGGCTACACCTTC.

This clone was seen only once. The chain carries TRBV6-1 and TRBJ2-3; D is unresolved. Trimming removed 4 bases at V and 0 bases at J, with 8 bases between. The CDR3 length is 14 residues. Germline lookup yields CDR1 MNHNS and CDR2 SASEGT. Here the CDR3 DNA reads TGTGCCAGCAGTGTAGGCAGTAGCACAGATACGCAGTATTTT. This sequence encodes CASSVGSSTDTQYF.

V is TRBV5-1 and J is TRBJ1-4; unclear D gene. Germline lookup yields CDR1 SGHRS and CDR2 YFSETQ. Trimming removed 3 bases from V and 8 bases from J, with 11 bases in between. The CDR3 consists of 13 residues. The chain's CDR3 is CASSYGSGEKLFF. The CDR3 DNA reads as TGCGCCAGCAGCTATGGTTCGGGCGAAAAACTGTTTTTT.

V and J are TRBV2 and TRBJ1-2, with D possibly TRBD1 on 5 matching bases. V was cut by 5 bases and J by 2 bases, with 9 bases left in between. Germline V gene sequence: CDR1 SNHLY, CDR2 FYNNEI. The CDR3 consists of 13 residues. CDR3 DNA: TGTGCCAGCAGTCTGGGGGGGAACTATGGCTACACCTTC. It encodes CASSLGGNYGYTF.

The CDR3 region is CASSYAGIGETQYF. The CDR3 DNA reads TGTGCCAGCAGTTATGCGGGTATCGGGGAGACCCAGTACTTC. The chain combines TRBV6-5 with TRBJ2-5; D is perhaps TRBD2 (5 bases). V shed 3 bases and J shed 5 bases, with 13 bases lying between them. This CDR3 comprises 14 residues. The V gene's germline CDR1 is MNHEY and CDR2 SVGAGI.

This chain connects TRBV5-1 to TRBJ2-2; possible D gene TRBD1, 5 bases. Germline V gene sequence: CDR1 SGHRS, CDR2 YFSETQ. CDR3 size: 15 residues. V was shortened by 3 bases and J by 6 bases, with 15 bases between the two germline ends. CDR3 sequence (DNA): TGCGCCAGCAGCTCGTTGTTGGGGCCTGCCGGGGAGCTGTTTTTT. Translation gives CASSSLLGPAGELFF. The full variable domain, its missing parts supplied by reference TRBV5-1 and TRBJ2-2, is KAGVTQTPRYLIKTRGQQVTLSCSPISGHRSVSWYQQTPGQGLQFLFEYFSETQRNKGNFPGRFSGRQFSNSRSEMNVSTLELGDSALYLCASSSLLGPAGELFFGEGSRLTVL.

V is TRBV19 and J is TRBJ1-5; D is ambiguous. The CDR3 spans 13 residues. Looked up from germline, CDR1 is LNHDA and CDR2 is SQIVND (reference sequence). V lost 0 bases, J lost 7 bases, and 7 bases lay in between. CDR3 DNA: TGTGCCAGTAGTATAGATGAGGGACAGCCCCAGCATTTT. Protein product: CASSIDEGQPQHF.

The chain joins TRBV19 to TRBJ1-2; 8 bases agree with TRBD1. The trim removed 11 bases at V and 6 bases at J, leaving 11 bases unmatched. Germline V CDR1 and CDR2: LNHDA, SQIVND (reference sequence). This CDR3 contains 13 residues. The CDR3 is CASAQGAFDGYTF. The CDR3 DNA is TGTGCCTCCGCCCAGGGGGCGTTTGATGGCTACACCTTC.

The V call is TRBV9, the J call TRBJ1-1; no clear D. CDR3 length equals 14 residues. CDR1 is SGDLS and CDR2 is YYNGEE in the germline V gene. With 4 bases removed from V and 4 bases from J, the gap between germline ends came to 14 bases. The CDR3 DNA reads as TGTGCCAGCAGCCCCCGATCGGGGTTCACTGAAGCTTTCTTT. Protein sequence: CASSPRSGFTEAFF.

The chain employs TRBV6-6 and TRBJ1-1, with 8 nucleotides matching TRBD1. The junction had 4 bases not matched to a gene; V was cut back by 7 bases and J by 0 bases. Per germline, CDR1 MNHNY and CDR2 SVGAGI (reference sequence). The CDR3 runs 14 residues. Here the CDR3 reads CASTRTGLNTEAFF. The CDR3 DNA follows: TGTGCCAGCACCCGGACAGGGCTGAACACTGAAGCTTTCTTT.

The chain has TRBV6-1 and TRBJ2-6; a possible D gene is TRBD2 (6 bases). V lost 0 bases and J 2 bases, leaving 11 bases between the germline ends. CDR1 and CDR2 (germline): MNHNS, SASEGT. The CDR3 is 17 residues long. The CDR3: CASSEAVGGAGANVLTF. In DNA form, the CDR3 reads TGTGCCAGCAGTGAAGCGGTTGGAGGGGCTGGGGCCAACGTCCTGACTTTC.

The chain links TRBV7-2 to TRBJ2-5, with D uncertain. The CDR3 consists of 14 residues. Germline CDR1 and CDR2: SGHTA and FQGNSA. V gave up 2 bases and J gave up 4 bases, with 11 bases separating them. The CDR3: CASSLQWVTETQYF. The CDR3 nucleotides read TGTGCCAGCAGCTTACAATGGGTTACAGAGACCCAGTACTTC.

The chain couples TRBV7-9 to TRBJ1-5; TRBD1 might be the D (6 bases). The CDR3 totals 14 residues. Trimming cost V 3 bases and J 6 bases, with 12 bases left between them. The germline CDR1 and CDR2 sequences are SEHNR and FQNEAQ (reference sequence). The CDR3 region has the DNA TGTGCCAGCAGCTTGTCAGGGGTGGGTCAGCCCCAGCATTTT. Protein sequence: CASSLSGVGQPQHF.

The J gene is TRBJ2-3, the V gene TRBV6-5, with D hard to call. V was trimmed by 3 bases and J by 6 bases, leaving 4 bases between them. Germline CDR1 and CDR2: MNHEY and SVGAGI. The CDR3 is 11 amino acids. The CDR3 region is CASSYSDTQYF. The CDR3 DNA follows: TGTGCCAGCAGTTATTCGGATACGCAGTATTTT.

J is TRBJ2-5 and V is TRBV19; the match to TRBD1 covers 8 bases. Germline V gene data show CDR1 as LNHDA and CDR2 as SQIVND (reference sequence). The V segment lost 4 bases and the J segment 5 bases; nucleotides outside the gene matches: 6. The CDR3 runs to 14 residues. DNA of the CDR3: TGTGCCAGTAGTAAGGACAGGGCTGGGGAGACCCAGTACTTC. This sequence encodes CASSKDRAGETQYF.